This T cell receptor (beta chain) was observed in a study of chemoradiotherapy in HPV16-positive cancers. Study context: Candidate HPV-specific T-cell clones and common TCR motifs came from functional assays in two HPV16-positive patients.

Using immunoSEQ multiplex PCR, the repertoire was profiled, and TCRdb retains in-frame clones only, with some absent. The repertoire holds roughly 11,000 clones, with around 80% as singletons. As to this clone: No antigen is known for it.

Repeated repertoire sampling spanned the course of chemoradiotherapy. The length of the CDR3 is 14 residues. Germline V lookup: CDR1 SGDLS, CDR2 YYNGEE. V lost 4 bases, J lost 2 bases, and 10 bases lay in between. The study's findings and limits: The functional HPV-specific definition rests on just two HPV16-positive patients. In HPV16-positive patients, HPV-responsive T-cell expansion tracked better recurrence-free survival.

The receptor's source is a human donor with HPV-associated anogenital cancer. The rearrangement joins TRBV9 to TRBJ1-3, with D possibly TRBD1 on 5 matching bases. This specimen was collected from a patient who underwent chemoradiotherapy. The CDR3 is CASSLAGAGNTIYF. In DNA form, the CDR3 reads TGTGCCAGCAGCCTTGCGGGGGCTGGAAACACCATATATTTT.